This T cell receptor (beta chain) was identified during a study of cytotoxic CD8 clonotypes in ibrutinib-treated CLL. Background on the study: Patients attained some 25 partial and 2 complete responses; at median approximately 68 months, about 15 remained remitted while approximately 12 progressed.

Trimming cost V 0 bases and J 5 bases; bases outside gene matches: 11. Germline V gene sequence: CDR1 SQVTM, CDR2 ANQGSEA. The CDR3 is made up of 16 amino acids. Of note for this clone: Its matching antigen is unknown.

Notes on the study in general: Sustained-remission and progressing patients diverged in sampling times. An increase in clonality occurred at ibrutinib response, followed by a return toward baseline at progression.

This table comes from immunoSEQ multiplex PCR, and its TCRdb copy is limited to in-frame clones, with some not included. The sample yields 250,000 to 350,000 clones, approximately 76% seen once. Cryopreserved PBMCs were the source of around 2 micrograms of genomic DNA, which went to TCR beta libraries. The gene calls are TRBV29-1 and TRBJ2-5, with 8 bases fitting TRBD1. This TCR derives from a human donor with chronic lymphocytic leukemia. The source was PBMCs, collected at disease progression, from a patient treated with ibrutinib. In DNA form, the CDR3 reads TGCAGCGTTGAAGATAAGGGGACAGGACCAGGGGAGACCCAGTACTTC. The encoded protein is CSVEDKGTGPGETQYF.